One sample yielded the 13 T cell receptor beta chains listed below, sequenced in a study of PD-1 blockade in classical Hodgkin lymphoma (dated by TCRdb to between 2020 and 2021). The label giving this sample's time point can be read as: cycle 1 day 1 (C1D1), immediately before nivolumab initiation. All trial patients had relapsed after autologous stem cell transplantation, with cohorts A, B and C differing in prior brentuximab vedotin exposure. The library was obtained by the immunoSEQ multiplex PCR assay. What TCRdb holds here is the immuneACCESS table cut down to in-frame rearrangements. Part of the clones is not present; checked against another copy, under half of the missing clones reflect an unresolved V gene, and the others are unexplained. The sample has 72,000 or so clones on record, more than 85% of them singletons. The ten most abundant clones make up roughly 8% of the sample. Here the sequenced sample was peripheral blood mononuclear cells (PBMCs), taken at baseline. These TCRs come from a human donor with classical Hodgkin lymphoma.

In this sample, this clone turned up once. The chain joins TRBV9 to TRBJ2-3; D is tentatively TRBD1 or TRBD2 (5 bases each). Germline lookup yields CDR1 SGDLS and CDR2 YYNGEE. The CDR3 totals 15 residues. V was shortened by 4 bases and J by 0 bases, with 12 bases between the two germline ends. CDR3 in DNA: TGTGCCAGCAGCCCAGGGACGACTAGCACAGATACGCAGTATTTT. Translation: CASSPGTTSTDTQYF. Based on the CDR3 plus reference TRBV9 and TRBJ2-3, the full variable domain is DSGVTQTPKHLITATGQRVTLRCSPRSGDLSVYWYQQSLDQGLQFLIQYYNGEERAKGNILERFSAQQFPDLHSELNLSSLELGDSALYFCASSPGTTSTDTQYFGPGTRLTVL.

V usage is TRBV7-8 and J usage is TRBJ1-3; 8 bases are shared with TRBD1. Germline V gives CDR1 SGHVS, CDR2 FQNEAQ. The J segment lost 3 bases and the V segment lost 4 bases, leaving 2 bases of the junction unmatched. CDR3 length: 14 amino acids. This CDR3 is CASSSDRGGNTIYF. The CDR3 DNA follows: TGTGCCAGCAGCTCCGACAGGGGTGGAAACACCATATATTTT.

The J gene is TRBJ2-3, the V gene TRBV6-1; no firm D call. Trimming cost V 3 bases and J 3 bases, with 13 bases left between them. The CDR3 totals 15 residues. Germline V lookup: CDR1 MNHNS, CDR2 SASEGT. As DNA, the CDR3 is TGTGCCAGCAGTGACCCCATGGCAGCAACAGATACGCAGTATTTT. The encoded protein is CASSDPMAATDTQYF.

The rearrangement joins TRBV7-9 to TRBJ2-2; weak D call: TRBD2 (5 bases). This CDR3 is 16 amino acids long. Germline CDR1 SEHNR, CDR2 FQNEAQ (reference sequence). The V end lost 7 bases, the J end lost 5 bases, and 20 bases lay between the germline ends. The chain's CDR3 is CASTPSLISGTGELFF. CDR3 coding DNA: TGTGCCAGCACCCCATCCTTGATTTCGGGGACCGGGGAGCTGTTTTTT.

The chain carries TRBV6-1 and TRBJ2-7; tentative D call: TRBD1 (5 bases). Deletions cut 2 bases from V and 3 bases from J, with 11 bases between. The CDR3 consists of 14 residues. Germline assignment: CDR1 MNHNS and CDR2 SASEGT. The CDR3 coding sequence is TGTGCCAGCAGTGAATGGCGACAGAACTACGAGCAGTACTTC. Translating gives CASSEWRQNYEQYF.

V is TRBV7-8 and J is TRBJ2-3, with TRBD2 matching over 7 bases. The V gene end was trimmed by 6 bases and the J gene end by 2 bases; junction bases not matched to a gene: 8. Germline CDR1 and CDR2: SGHVS and FQNEAQ. CDR3 length equals 15 residues. The CDR3 DNA sequence: TGTGCCAGCAGGAATCGGGCGGGGGTCACAGATACGCAGTATTTT. Its translation: CASRNRAGVTDTQYF.

The chain couples TRBV7-7 to TRBJ2-7, with a tentative D call TRBD2 (6 bases). This CDR3 is built from 13 residues. The germline gives CDR1 SSHAT, CDR2 FNYEAQ (reference sequence). Trimming cost V 3 bases and J 4 bases, with 10 bases left between them. CDR3 amino acids: CASSFEEGYEQYF. For the CDR3, the DNA is TGTGCCAGCAGCTTTGAGGAGGGGTACGAGCAGTACTTC.

The chain employs TRBV14 and TRBJ2-5, with 7 bases that match TRBD1. The V and J ends lost 4 bases and 1 base, in that order; junction bases with no gene match: 15. The CDR3 has 18 residues. Germline assignment: CDR1 SGHDN and CDR2 FVKESK. CDR3 in amino acids: CASSPQTGFVFVQETQYF. The CDR3 region has the DNA TGTGCCAGCAGCCCACAGACAGGGTTCGTTTTCGTCCAAGAGACCCAGTACTTC.

The CDR3: CASSRDSEGRETQYF. For the CDR3, the DNA is TGCGCCAGCAGTCGAGACTCGGAGGGGAGAGAGACCCAGTACTTC. V usage is TRBV23-1 and J usage is TRBJ2-5; TRBD2 is a possible D gene (6 bases). TRBV23-1 is recorded as an ORF, its role being uncertain. Trimming pared 4 bases from V and 4 bases from J, leaving 16 bases between. CDR3 size: 15 residues.

The chain employs TRBV27 and TRBJ1-4; D is uncertain. Germline CDR1 is MNHEY and CDR2 is SMNVEV (reference sequence). The length of the CDR3 is 15 residues. V shed 7 bases and J shed 8 bases, with 20 bases lying between them. The DNA for the CDR3 is TGTGCCAGCACCCCCGCCCCGTCAACGGGCGAAAAACTGTTTTTT. Amino acid sequence: CASTPAPSTGEKLFF.

The genes are TRBV6-1 and TRBJ1-6, with D hard to call. Per the germline V gene, CDR1 is MNHNS and CDR2 is SASEGT. The ends were cut back, 5 bases at V and 0 bases at J, with 8 bases in the middle. The CDR3 consists of 15 residues. CDR3 sequence (DNA): TGTGCCAGCAGTACGGAAAGCTCCTATAATTCACCCCTCCACTTT. Protein: CASSTESSYNSPLHF.

The chain couples TRBV30 to TRBJ2-3, with D possibly being TRBD2 (6 bases). Deletions cut 6 bases from V and 6 bases from J, with 28 bases between. The CDR3 is made up of 17 amino acids. CDR1 and CDR2 from the germline V gene are GTSNPN and SVGIG (reference sequence). The chain's CDR3 is CACLNYGRGQGKDTQYF. The CDR3 nucleotides are TGTGCCTGCTTAAACTATGGGCGGGGCCAGGGAAAGGATACGCAGTATTTT.

The chain has TRBV19 and TRBJ2-5; the D call may be TRBD1 or TRBD2 (5 bases each). This CDR3 contains 16 residues. Trimming took 4 bases from V and 0 from J, leaving 15 bases between them. Germline V gene data show CDR1 as LNHDA and CDR2 as SQIVND (reference sequence). The chain's CDR3 is CASSTPEGPYQETQYF. For the CDR3, the DNA is TGTGCCAGTAGTACCCCCGAGGGGCCGTACCAAGAGACCCAGTACTTC.